Each of the 19 T cell receptor beta chains below was sequenced from the same sample in a study of regulatory T cells in long-lasting Graves disease. Arm-PCR of CDR3 regions with iRepertoire HTBI primers generated TCR beta libraries. TCRdb passed the multiplex PCR reads through MiXCR, listing each CDR3 protein once. The sample has a few hundred thousand distinct CDR3 sequences; 20% to 25% are singletons. Time point given: persistent/refractory GD, antithyroid drugs over 5 years with positive TRAb. Scientists built the TCR library using RNA that was extracted from PBMCs. The starting material was peripheral blood mononuclear cells (PBMCs), obtained when the disease was refractory, from a patient treated with antithyroid drugs. The receptors here all came from a female donor with Graves disease.

The chain couples TRBV7-3 to TRBJ2-2; TRBD2 matches at 15 bases. The V gene end was trimmed by 0 bases and the J gene end by 5 bases; junction bases not matched to a gene: 4. CDR1 and CDR2 (germline): SGHTA, FQGTGA. CDR3 length: 18 residues. CDR3 protein: CASSLTGLAGGVTGELFF. The CDR3 bases are TGTGCCAGCAGCTTAACCGGACTAGCGGGAGGGGTGACCGGGGAGCTGTTTTTT.

This clonotype has just a few counts. The chain joins TRBV28 to TRBJ2-5; D is undetermined. Trimming pared 5 bases from V and 1 base from J, leaving 17 bases between. The CDR3 is 16 amino acids. Germline-derived CDR1 and CDR2 are MDHEN and SYDVKM. The CDR3 nucleotides are TGTGCCAGCAGTCCCCCCAGCCTCATCCCCCAAGAGACCCAGTACTTC. Amino acid sequence: CASSPPSLIPQETQYF.

Worth noting for this clonotype: Just one base apart from a much larger clone, this may be a read error. The J gene is TRBJ1-1, the V gene TRBV6-5; D perhaps matches TRBD1 (5 bases). CDR3 length: 15 amino acids. Germline V gene lookup returns CDR1 MNHEY and CDR2 SVGAGI. The V and J ends lost 4 bases and 3 bases respectively, with 15 bases between them. CDR3 in DNA: TGTGCCAGCAGTTTATCGGGACCCTGGGACACTGAAGCTTTCTTT. As protein: CASSLSGPWDTEAFF.

This clonotype was counted at least ten times. DNA for the CDR3: TGTGCCAGCAGTCGTCGACTAGCGGGAGTCTACGAGCAGTACTTC. This encodes CASSRRLAGVYEQYF. This chain connects TRBV12-3 or TRBV12-4 to TRBJ2-7, with 12 bases identical to TRBD2. There are 15 residues in the CDR3. V was clipped by 5 bases and J by 3 bases; unmatched bases: 5.

This clonotype was counted at least ten times. This chain joins TRBV27 and TRBJ2-5; 9 positions agree with TRBD1. The CDR3 has 18 amino acids. Germline CDR1 and CDR2: MNHEY and SMNVEV (reference sequence). V dropped 2 bases and J dropped 0; count of bases not matched to a gene: 10. Here the CDR3 reads CASSLGAFGTGYQETQYF. The DNA of the CDR3 is TGTGCCAGCAGTTTAGGTGCTTTTGGGACAGGGTACCAAGAGACCCAGTACTTC.

This clonotype was detected many times. CDR3 nucleotide sequence: TGTGCCAGCAGTGCCGACAGGGGGAGGCCCTACGAGCAGTACTTC. Encoded protein: CASSADRGRPYEQYF. The V and J genes are TRBV28 and TRBJ2-7, with 9 bases lining up with TRBD1. The J segment lost 2 bases and the V segment lost 5 bases, leaving 7 bases of the junction unmatched. The CDR3 covers 15 residues. In germline, CDR1 is MDHEN, CDR2 SYDVKM.

The V and J genes are TRBV7-9 and TRBJ1-1; D perhaps matches TRBD1 (6 bases). Germline CDR1 and CDR2: SEHNR and FQNEAQ (reference sequence). Trimming shortened V by 5 bases and J by 2 bases, and 12 bases separated the two germline ends. This CDR3 has 14 amino acids. CDR3 coding DNA: TGTGCCAGCAGCCCCACCGGGACAAACACTGAAGCTTTCTTT. This sequence encodes CASSPTGTNTEAFF.

This clonotype was picked up a small number of times. V gene TRBV6-1 combines with J gene TRBJ2-2; perhaps TRBD2 as D (5 bases). Trimming took 6 bases from V and 4 from J, leaving 18 bases between them. Germline CDR1 is MNHNS and CDR2 is SASEGT. This CDR3 comprises 16 residues. CDR3 loop: CASRPSPPAGTGELFF. DNA of the CDR3: TGTGCCAGCAGACCTTCCCCCCCGGCGGGCACCGGGGAGCTGTTTTTT.

This clonotype showed up just a few times. The J gene is TRBJ2-7, the V gene TRBV6-1, with TRBD2 identical over 10 bases. The CDR3 is 15 residues long. The V and J ends lost 7 bases and 0 bases, in that order; junction bases with no gene match: 6. The germline V gene has CDR1 MNHNS and CDR2 SASEGT. DNA for the CDR3: TGTGCCAGCACCGAGCTAGCGGGAGCCTCCTACGAGCAGTACTTC. This codes for CASTELAGASYEQYF.

This clonotype was counted between two and nine times. It may be a read error: a sequence one base away is much more abundant. This chain's CDR3 is CAISESGNQPQHF. The CDR3 DNA reads TGTGCCATCAGTGAGTCTGGCAATCAGCCCCAGCATTTT. The V gene is TRBV10-3, the J gene TRBJ1-5; no firm D call. Germline assignment: CDR1 ENHRY and CDR2 SYGVKD. This CDR3 region has 13 residues. Trimming removed 0 bases at V and 2 bases at J, with 2 bases between.

This clonotype has ten or more counts. The chain links TRBV4-1 to TRBJ1-2, with 7 bases lining up with TRBD1. Germline V gives CDR1 MGHRA, CDR2 YSYEKL. The CDR3 runs to 15 residues. Trimming removed 2 bases from V and 4 bases from J; junction bases left unmatched: 7. The CDR3 loop reads CASSQPTGPLYGYTF. The CDR3 nucleotides are TGCGCCAGCAGCCAACCGACAGGGCCTCTCTATGGCTACACCTTC.

The chain joins TRBV11-2 to TRBJ2-2; a possible D gene is TRBD2 (5 bases). The CDR3 has 16 residues. The germline CDR1 and CDR2 sequences are SGHAT and FQNNGV. Trimming removed 5 bases from V and 4 bases from J, with 17 bases in between. CDR3 residues: CASSPTWASPTGELFF. CDR3 nucleotides: TGTGCCAGCAGCCCCACGTGGGCTAGCCCCACCGGGGAGCTGTTTTTT.

The V and J genes are TRBV9 and TRBJ2-7, with 9 bases that match TRBD2. The V gene's germline CDR1 is SGDLS and CDR2 YYNGEE. This CDR3 comprises 19 residues. The ends lost 3 bases at V and 3 bases at J; junction bases unmatched: 19. This CDR3 reads CASSGPAFLAGEDFYEQYF. In DNA, the CDR3 is TGTGCCAGCAGCGGCCCGGCCTTTTTAGCGGGAGAGGATTTCTACGAGCAGTACTTC. The whole variable domain, filled in from reference TRBV9 and TRBJ2-7, reads DSGVTQTPKHLITATGQRVTLRCSPRSGDLSVYWYQQSLDQGLQFLIQYYNGEERAKGNILERFSAQQFPDLHSELNLSSLELGDSALYFCASSGPAFLAGEDFYEQYFGPGTRLTVT.

This clonotype has at least ten counts. The chain links TRBV29-1 to TRBJ1-2; possible D gene TRBD1, 5 bases. The CDR3 is 14 residues long. Per the germline V gene, CDR1 is SQVTM and CDR2 is ANQGSEA. Trimming took off 2 bases at V and 4 bases at J, with 14 bases between the two ends. The CDR3 loop is CSVETQGRTYGYTF. As DNA, the CDR3 is TGCAGCGTTGAAACGCAGGGACGGACCTATGGCTACACCTTC.

The rearrangement links TRBV11-2 to TRBJ2-7; possibly TRBD1 for D (5 bases). Germline CDR1 reads SGHAT; CDR2 reads FQNNGV. Trimming cost V 5 bases and J 4 bases, with 15 bases left between them. CDR3 length equals 14 residues. The CDR3 spells CASSQAGFGYEQYF. CDR3 sequence (DNA): TGTGCCAGCAGCCAAGCAGGGTTCGGATACGAGCAGTACTTC.

This clonotype was counted ten times or more. The CDR3 protein is CASRLGTGGTQYF. In nucleotides, the CDR3 is TGTGCCAGCAGATTGGGGACAGGCGGGACCCAGTACTTC. V usage is TRBV27 and J usage is TRBJ2-5, with 8 bases identical to TRBD1. Germline CDR1 is MNHEY and CDR2 is SMNVEV (reference sequence). V lost 6 bases and J lost 7; bases outside the gene matches: 7. The CDR3 is made up of 13 amino acids.

Ten or more counts support this clonotype. This chain joins TRBV7-2 and TRBJ1-5; D unclear. CDR1 and CDR2 from the germline V gene are SGHTA and FQGNSA. The V end lost 1 base, the J end lost 4 bases, and 5 bases lay between the germline ends. This CDR3 contains 13 residues. CDR3 loop: CASSLVENQPQHF. The DNA of the CDR3 is TGTGCCAGCAGCTTAGTAGAAAATCAGCCCCAGCATTTT.

This clonotype was seen ten or more times. This rearrangement joins TRBV5-1 to TRBJ1-5; D ambiguous. Per the germline V gene, CDR1 is SGHRS and CDR2 is YFSETQ. Trimming took 6 bases from V and 0 from J, leaving 13 bases between them. CDR3 length: 15 amino acids. CDR3 in DNA: TGCGCCAGCAAAGCCGGTCGGGATAGCAATCAGCCCCAGCATTTT. Its translation: CASKAGRDSNQPQHF.

This chain connects TRBV5-1 to TRBJ1-6, with D perhaps TRBD1 (6 bases). V gave up 4 bases and J gave up 7 bases, with 12 bases separating them. This CDR3 has 14 amino acids. The germline V gene has CDR1 SGHRS and CDR2 YFSETQ. CDR3 sequence: CASSRPGVNSPLHF. CDR3 DNA: TGCGCCAGCAGCCGCCCAGGGGTCAATTCACCCCTCCACTTT.